What follows are 2 T cell receptor beta chains derived from one specimen sequenced in a study of siplizumab effects on memory and regulatory T cells (dated by TCRdb to between 2018 and 2021). The library was built by means of the immunoSEQ multiplex PCR assay. TCRdb stores this immuneACCESS table with in-frame sequences only. Part of the clones is absent; in the studies checked, under half of the shortfall reflects unresolved V genes, and no reason is known for the rest. Counted in this sample were roughly 26,000 clones; 70% to 85% of them appeared once. The ten largest clones capture more than 20% of the sample. Material: memory CD4+ T cells sorted from blood. This specimen's cell subset or site label, interpreted: unstimulated CD4+ memory T cells. These receptors were collected from a human donor in good health.

This chain uses TRBV29-1 with TRBJ2-3, with a weak D call TRBD2 (6 bases). Between the trimmed V and J ends, which lost 7 bases and 0 bases, there was a span of 11 bases. The CDR3 length is 13 residues. Germline lookup yields CDR1 SQVTM and CDR2 ANQGSEA. CDR3 sequence (DNA): TGCAGCGCCGCGACTAGTAGCACAGATACGCAGTATTTT. This gives the protein CSAATSSTDTQYF.

This chain uses TRBV29-1 with TRBJ2-4; 10 bases line up with TRBD1. Germline trimming cut 7 bases from V and 8 bases from J; bases unmatched to any gene: 8. Germline assignment: CDR1 SQVTM and CDR2 ANQGSEA. The CDR3 loop spans 13 amino acids. CDR3 nucleotide sequence: TGCAGCGCCTCGACAGGGGGCACGGACATTCAGTACTTC. It is translated as CSASTGGTDIQYF.